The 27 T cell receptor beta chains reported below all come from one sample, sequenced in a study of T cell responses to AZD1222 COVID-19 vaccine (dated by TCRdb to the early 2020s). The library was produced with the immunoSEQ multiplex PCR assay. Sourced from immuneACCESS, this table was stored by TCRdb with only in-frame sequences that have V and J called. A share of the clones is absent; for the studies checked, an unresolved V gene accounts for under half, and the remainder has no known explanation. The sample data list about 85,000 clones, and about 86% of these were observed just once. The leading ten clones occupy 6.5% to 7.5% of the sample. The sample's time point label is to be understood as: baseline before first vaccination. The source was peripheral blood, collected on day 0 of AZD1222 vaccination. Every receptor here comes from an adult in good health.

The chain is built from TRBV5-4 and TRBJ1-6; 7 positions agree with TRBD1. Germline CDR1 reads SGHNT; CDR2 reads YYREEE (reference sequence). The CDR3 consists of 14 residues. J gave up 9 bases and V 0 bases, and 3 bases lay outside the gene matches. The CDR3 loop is CASSLEGGTSPLHF. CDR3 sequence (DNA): TGTGCCAGCAGCTTGGAAGGGGGCACTTCACCCCTCCACTTT.

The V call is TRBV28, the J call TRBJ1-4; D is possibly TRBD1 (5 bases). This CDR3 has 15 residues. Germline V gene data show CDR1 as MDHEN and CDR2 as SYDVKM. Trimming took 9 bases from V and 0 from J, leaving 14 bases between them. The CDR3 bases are TGTGCCAGTTACCAGACAGACCCAACTAATGAAAAACTGTTTTTT. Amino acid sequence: CASYQTDPTNEKLFF.

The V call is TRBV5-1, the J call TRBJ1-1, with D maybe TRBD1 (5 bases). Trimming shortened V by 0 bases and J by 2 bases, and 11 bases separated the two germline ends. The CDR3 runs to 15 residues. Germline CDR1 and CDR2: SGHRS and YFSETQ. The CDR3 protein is CASSLGGHSNTEAFF. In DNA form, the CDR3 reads TGCGCCAGCAGCTTGGGAGGACATTCTAACACTGAAGCTTTCTTT.

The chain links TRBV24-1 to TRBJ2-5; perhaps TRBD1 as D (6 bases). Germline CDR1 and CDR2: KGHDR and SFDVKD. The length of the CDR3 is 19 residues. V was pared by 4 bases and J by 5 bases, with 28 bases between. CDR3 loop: CATSDRHSDSFSPLETQYF. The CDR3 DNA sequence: TGTGCCACCAGTGACCGACATTCGGACAGCTTTTCGCCCCTTGAGACCCAGTACTTC.

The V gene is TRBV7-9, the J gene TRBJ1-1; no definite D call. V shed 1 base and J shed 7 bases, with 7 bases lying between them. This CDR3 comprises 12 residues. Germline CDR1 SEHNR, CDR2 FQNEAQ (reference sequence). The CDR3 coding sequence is TGTGCCAGCAGCTTAGATGGGTATGAAGCTTTCTTT. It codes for CASSLDGYEAFF.

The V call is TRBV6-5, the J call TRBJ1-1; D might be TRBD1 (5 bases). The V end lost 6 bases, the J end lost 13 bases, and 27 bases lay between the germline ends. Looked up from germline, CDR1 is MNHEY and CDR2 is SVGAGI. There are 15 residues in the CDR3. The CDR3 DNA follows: TGTGCCAGCAGCTCCGGGGAGGGGCGGGGACTGAACCATTTCTTT. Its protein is CASSSGEGRGLNHFF.

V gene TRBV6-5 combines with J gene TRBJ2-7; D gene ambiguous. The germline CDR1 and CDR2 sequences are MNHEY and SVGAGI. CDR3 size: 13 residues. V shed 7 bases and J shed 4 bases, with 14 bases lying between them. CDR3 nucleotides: TGTGCCAGCACCCAAGGCTTCATTTACGAGCAGTACTTC. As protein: CASTQGFIYEQYF.

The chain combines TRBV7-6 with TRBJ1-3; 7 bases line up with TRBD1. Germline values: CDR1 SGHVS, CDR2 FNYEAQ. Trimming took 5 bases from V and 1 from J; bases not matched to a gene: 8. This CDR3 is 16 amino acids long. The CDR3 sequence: CASSAPPTGSGNTIYF. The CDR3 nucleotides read TGTGCCAGCAGCGCCCCCCCGACAGGGTCTGGAAACACCATATATTTT.

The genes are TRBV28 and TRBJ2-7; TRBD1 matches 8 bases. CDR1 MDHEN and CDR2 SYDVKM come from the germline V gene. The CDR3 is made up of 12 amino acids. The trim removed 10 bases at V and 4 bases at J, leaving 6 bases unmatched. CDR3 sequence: CATRDRRYEQYF. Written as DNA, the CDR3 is TGTGCCACCAGGGACAGGAGGTACGAGCAGTACTTC.

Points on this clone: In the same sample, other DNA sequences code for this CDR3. CDR3 loop: CASSLPSSTDTQYF. The CDR3 DNA is TGCGCCAGCAGCTTGCCCAGCAGCACAGATACGCAGTATTTT. The chain recombines TRBV5-1 with TRBJ2-3; D ambiguous. CDR1 is SGHRS, CDR2 YFSETQ, per germline. The V and J ends lost 1 base and 0 bases respectively, with 6 bases between them. This CDR3 spans 14 amino acids.

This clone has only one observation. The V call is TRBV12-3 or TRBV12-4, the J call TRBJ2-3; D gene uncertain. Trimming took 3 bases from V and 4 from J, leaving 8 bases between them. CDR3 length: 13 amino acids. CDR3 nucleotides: TGTGCCAGCAGTTTCTCTCGGTCAGATACGCAGTATTTT. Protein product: CASSFSRSDTQYF.

This CDR3 is CASSQFRDRNSPLHF. For the CDR3, the DNA is TGTGCCAGCAGCCAATTCCGGGACCGTAATTCACCCCTCCACTTT. The V gene is TRBV3-1 (or the pseudogene TRBV3-2), the J gene TRBJ1-6; tentative D call: TRBD1 (5 bases). Trimming removed 2 bases from V and 6 bases from J, with 11 bases in between. Germline V gives CDR1 LGHDT, CDR2 YNNKEL (reference sequence). This CDR3 is built from 15 residues.

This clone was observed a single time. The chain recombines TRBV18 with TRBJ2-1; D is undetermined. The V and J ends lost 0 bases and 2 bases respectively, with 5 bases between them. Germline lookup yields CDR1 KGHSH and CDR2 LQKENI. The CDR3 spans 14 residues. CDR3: CASSPPNTYNEQFF. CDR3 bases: TGTGCCAGCTCACCACCGAATACCTACAATGAGCAGTTCTTC.

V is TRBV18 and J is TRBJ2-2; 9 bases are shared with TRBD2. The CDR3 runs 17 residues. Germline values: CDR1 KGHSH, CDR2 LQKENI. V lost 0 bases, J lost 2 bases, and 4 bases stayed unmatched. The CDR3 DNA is TGTGCCAGCTCACCACCCCAGCGGGGGGCCAACACCGGGGAGCTGTTTTTT. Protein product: CASSPPQRGANTGELFF.

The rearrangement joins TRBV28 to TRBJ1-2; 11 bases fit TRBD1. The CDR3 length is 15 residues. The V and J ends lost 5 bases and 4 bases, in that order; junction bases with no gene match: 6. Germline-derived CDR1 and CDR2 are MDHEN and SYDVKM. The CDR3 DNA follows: TGTGCCAGCAGTCGGACAGGGGGCGCCGGCTATGGCTACACCTTC. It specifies CASSRTGGAGYGYTF.

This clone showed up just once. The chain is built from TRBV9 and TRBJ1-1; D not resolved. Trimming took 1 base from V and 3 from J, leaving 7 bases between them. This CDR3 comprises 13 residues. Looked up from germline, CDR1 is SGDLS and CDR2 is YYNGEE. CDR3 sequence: CASSVRGDTEAFF. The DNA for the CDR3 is TGTGCCAGCAGCGTACGCGGGGACACTGAAGCTTTCTTT.

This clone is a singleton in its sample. Here the CDR3 DNA reads TGTGCCAGCAGTGAAACAGGGGCTAATCAGCCCCAGCATTTT. Protein: CASSETGANQPQHF. V gene TRBV6-1 combines with J gene TRBJ1-5; 7 bases are a match to TRBD1. This CDR3 region has 14 residues. Trimming cost V 2 bases and J 4 bases; bases outside gene matches: 2. CDR1 is MNHNS and CDR2 is SASEGT in the germline V gene.

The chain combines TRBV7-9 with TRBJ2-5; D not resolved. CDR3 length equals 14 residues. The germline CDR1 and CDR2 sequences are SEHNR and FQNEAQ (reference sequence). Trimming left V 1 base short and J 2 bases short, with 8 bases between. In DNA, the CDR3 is TGTGCCAGCAGCTTAGGGGCCGTACAAGAGACCCAGTACTTC. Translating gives CASSLGAVQETQYF.

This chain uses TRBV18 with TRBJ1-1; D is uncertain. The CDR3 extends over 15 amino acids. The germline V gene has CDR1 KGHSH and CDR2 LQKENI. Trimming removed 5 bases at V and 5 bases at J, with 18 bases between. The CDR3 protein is CASSTSTTTGTEAFF. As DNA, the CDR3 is TGTGCCAGCTCAACATCGACAACAACGGGGACTGAAGCTTTCTTT.

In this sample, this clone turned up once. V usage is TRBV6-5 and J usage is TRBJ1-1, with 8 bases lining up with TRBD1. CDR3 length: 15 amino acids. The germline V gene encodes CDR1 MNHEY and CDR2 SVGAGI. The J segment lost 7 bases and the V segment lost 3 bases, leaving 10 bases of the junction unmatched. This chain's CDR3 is CASSYSTGGIGEAFF. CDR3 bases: TGTGCCAGCAGTTATTCAACAGGGGGTATCGGTGAAGCTTTCTTT.

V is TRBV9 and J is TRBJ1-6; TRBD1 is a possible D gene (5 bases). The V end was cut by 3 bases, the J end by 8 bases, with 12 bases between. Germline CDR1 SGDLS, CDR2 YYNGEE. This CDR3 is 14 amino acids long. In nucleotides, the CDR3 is TGTGCCAGCAGCGACCGGGACGGCTATTCACCCCTCCACTTT. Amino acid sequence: CASSDRDGYSPLHF.

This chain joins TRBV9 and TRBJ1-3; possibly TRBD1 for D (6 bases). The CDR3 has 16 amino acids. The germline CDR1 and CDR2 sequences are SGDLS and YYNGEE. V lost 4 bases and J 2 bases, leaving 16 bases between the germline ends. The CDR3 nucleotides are TGTGCCAGCAGCCCCCTACAGGGAACGGCTGGAAACACCATATATTTT. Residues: CASSPLQGTAGNTIYF.

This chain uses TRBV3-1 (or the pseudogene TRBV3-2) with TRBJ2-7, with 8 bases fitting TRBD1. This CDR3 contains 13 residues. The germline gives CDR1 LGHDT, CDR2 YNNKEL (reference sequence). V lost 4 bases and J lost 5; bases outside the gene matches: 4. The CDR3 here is CASSLQGADEQYF. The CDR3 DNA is TGTGCCAGCAGCCTCCAGGGGGCGGACGAGCAGTACTTC.

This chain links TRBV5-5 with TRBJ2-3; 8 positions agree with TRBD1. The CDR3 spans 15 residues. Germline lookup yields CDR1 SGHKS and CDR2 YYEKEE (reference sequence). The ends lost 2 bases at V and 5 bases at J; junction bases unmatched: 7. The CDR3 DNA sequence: TGTGCCAGCAGCTTATTGGGACAGGATGAAGATACGCAGTATTTT. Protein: CASSLLGQDEDTQYF.

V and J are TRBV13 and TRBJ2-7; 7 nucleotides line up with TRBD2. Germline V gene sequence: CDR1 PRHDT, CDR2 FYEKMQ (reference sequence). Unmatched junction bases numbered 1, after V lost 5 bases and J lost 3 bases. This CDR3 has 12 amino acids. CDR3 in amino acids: CASSTGGYEQYF. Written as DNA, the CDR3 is TGTGCCAGCAGCACGGGAGGCTACGAGCAGTACTTC.

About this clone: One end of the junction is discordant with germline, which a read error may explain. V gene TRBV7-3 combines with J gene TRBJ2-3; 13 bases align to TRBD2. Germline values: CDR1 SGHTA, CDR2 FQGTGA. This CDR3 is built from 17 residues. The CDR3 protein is CASSLTGLAGPTDTQYF. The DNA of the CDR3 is TGTGCCAGCAGCCTAACGGGACTAGCGGGGCCCACAGATACGCAGTATTTT. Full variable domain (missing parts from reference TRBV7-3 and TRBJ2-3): GAGVSQTPSNKVTEKGKYVELRCDPISGHTALYWYRQSLGQGPEFLIYFQGTGAADDSGLPNDRFFAVRPEGSVSTLKIQRTERGDSAVYLCASSLTGLAGPTDTQYFGPGTRLTVL.

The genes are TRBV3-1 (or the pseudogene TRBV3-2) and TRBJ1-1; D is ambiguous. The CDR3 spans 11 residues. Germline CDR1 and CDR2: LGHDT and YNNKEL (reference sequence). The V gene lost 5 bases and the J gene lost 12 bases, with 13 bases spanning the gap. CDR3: CASSGGGGTFF. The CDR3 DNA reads TGTGCCAGCAGCGGAGGAGGAGGGACTTTCTTT.